The clone carrying this TCR beta chain was detected only a few times. Antigen unknown. The germline gives CDR1 SQVTM, CDR2 ANQGSEA. Trimming left V 4 bases short and J 2 bases short, with 9 bases between. The CDR3 consists of 13 residues. The sampling schedule covered blood at baseline, cycle 4 day 1, and cycle 7 day 1. These data belong to a study of OX40 agonist ivuxolimab in advanced cancers. General observations from the study: Among the lowest peripheral clonal expansion occurred in 0.1-3.0 mg/kg partial responders. Clonal expansion from baseline to week 6 occurred in both CD4+ and CD8+ T cells. Among T cells, CD8+ cells averaged more expanded clones than CD4+ cells.

The assay was immunoSEQ multiplex PCR, and TCRdb's table has in-frame clones only and misses some. The table lists tens of thousands of clones, about 85% of them singletons, with 3% in the top ten. This clonotype originated in an adult with an advanced solid tumor such as melanoma, head and neck, liver or kidney cancer. This sequence joins TRBV29-1 and TRBJ2-1; D tentatively reads TRBD1 or TRBD2 (5 bases each). The material sequenced was CD4+ or CD8+ T cells sorted from blood, taken in a trial of the OX40 agonist ivuxolimab. The CDR3 bases are TGCAGCGTTGCCGGGGACCCCTACAATGAGCAGTTCTTC. Its protein is CSVAGDPYNEQFF.